Sequencing of this T cell receptor beta chain was carried out in a study of T-cell reconstitution after alpha-beta-depleted transplantation in children (dated by TCRdb to 2016 to 2017). Describing the broader study: Using TCR repertoire profiling, the study quantitatively followed how T-cell immune reconstitution unfolded in children after TCRalphabeta/CD19-depleted allogeneic hematopoietic cell transplantation.

V loses 0 bases, J loses 5 bases, and the germline ends lie 5 bases apart. From cysteine to phenylalanine, the CDR3 is 13 amino acids long. Only the CDR3 part of the read is kept: 39 bases, read in frame from the first base. CDR1 and CDR2 (MNHNS, SASEGT) derive from the germline V gene. General findings and caveats noted by the study authors: The high TCRbeta diversity at day 60 in some patients was ascribed to recipient T cells and intrathymic progenitors that had survived conditioning. Over the following months the frequencies of hyperexpanded clones went down, and after one year T-cell counts and TCRbeta diversity were mostly credited to newly produced T cells. The apparently early alphabetaT-cell count recovery about two months after transplant was reportedly dependent on only several hundred rapidly expanded clones derived from non-depleted graft cells.

Library preparation was by PCR. Instrument on record: Illumina HiSeq 2500. To normalize quantification of the TCRbeta repertoire, the TCR libraries were built with molecular barcoding that relied on unique molecular identifiers. TCRdb handled the public reads itself, with Q25 trimming in fastp and clone calling in MiXCR, and kept productive beta chains. Here each entry gathers all rows of one CDR3 protein and keeps the most common genes and DNA. This sample has 85,000 to 120,000 distinct CDR3 sequences in its table, and about 8% of those were observed once. The top ten constitute about a sixth of the sample. At least ten counts were recorded for this clonotype. This clone's antigen is unknown. No base qualities exist here, and no much larger clone lies one base off it. The sample's treatment or condition label, in plain terms: allogeneic hematopoietic cell transplantation with graft depleted of TCRalphabeta T cells and CD19 B cells. The transplant recipients were children given TCRalphabeta/CD19-depleted allogeneic hematopoietic cell grafts.

The chain joins TRBV6-1 to TRBJ1-5; the D gene cannot be named for sure. This receptor was obtained from a boy between 2 and 10 years old with acute lymphoblastic leukemia, due to receive a stem cell transplant. The sample here was PBMCs, taken before TCRalphabeta/CD19-depleted stem cell transplant. This receptor has the CDR3 CASSEASDQPQHF. The nucleotides are TGTGCCAGCAGTGAAGCGAGCGATCAGCCCCAGCATTTT.